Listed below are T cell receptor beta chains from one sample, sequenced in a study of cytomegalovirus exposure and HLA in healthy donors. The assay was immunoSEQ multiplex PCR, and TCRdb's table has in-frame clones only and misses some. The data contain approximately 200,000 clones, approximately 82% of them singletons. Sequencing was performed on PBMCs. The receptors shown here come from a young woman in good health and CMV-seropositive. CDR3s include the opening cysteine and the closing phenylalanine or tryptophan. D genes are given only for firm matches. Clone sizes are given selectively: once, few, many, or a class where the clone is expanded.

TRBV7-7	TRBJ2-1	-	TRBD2	TGTGCTAGCAGCTTAGAGGCTAGCGGGGAGCAGTTCTTC	CASSLEASGEQFF
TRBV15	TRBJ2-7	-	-	TGTGCCACCAGCAGCTCCCCCTACGAGCAGTACTTC	CATSSSPYEQYF
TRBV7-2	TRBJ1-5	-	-	TGTGCCAGCAGCCCCCCGGGAGGGCATCAGCCCCAGCATTTT	CASSPPGGHQPQHF
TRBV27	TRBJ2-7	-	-	TGTGCCAGCAGTTTACGTTCCGGACAGAATAATATCTACGAGCAGTACTTC	CASSLRSGQNNIYEQYF
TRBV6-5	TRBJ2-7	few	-	TGTGCCAGCAGACAAGCGTACCCCTACGAGCAGTACTTC	CASRQAYPYEQYF
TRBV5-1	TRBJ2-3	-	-	TGCGCCAGCAGCTTGGGGGGAGGACTCCCAGATACGCAGTATTTT	CASSLGGGLPDTQYF
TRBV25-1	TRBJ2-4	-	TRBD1	TGTGCCAGCAGTGAAGACAGGGCCCGAAACATTCAGTACTTC	CASSEDRARNIQYF
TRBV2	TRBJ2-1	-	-	TGTGCCAGCACCTCCGTCGAATCAGATTACAATGAGCAGTTCTTC	CASTSVESDYNEQFF
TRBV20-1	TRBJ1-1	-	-	TGCAGTGGACACGGACTTACTGAAGCTTTCTTT	CSGHGLTEAFF
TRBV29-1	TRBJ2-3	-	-	TGCAGCGTTGATCTTAGCACAGATACGCAGTATTTT	CSVDLSTDTQYF
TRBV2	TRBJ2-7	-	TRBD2	TGTGCCAGCAGGGAGCGGGAGACCACCTACGAGCAGTACTTC	CASRERETTYEQYF
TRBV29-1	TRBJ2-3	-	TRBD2	TGCAGCGTTGAACGGTCTAGCGGGAGGGCCCCCACGCAGTATTTT	CSVERSSGRAPTQYF
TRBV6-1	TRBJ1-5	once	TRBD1	TGTGCCAGCATTAAACAGGGGGCTGGGAATCAGCCCCAGCATTTT	CASIKQGAGNQPQHF
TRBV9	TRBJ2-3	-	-	TGTGCCAGCAGCGTAGGGCGGGGGCAGAGGACAGATACGCAGTATTTT	CASSVGRGQRTDTQYF
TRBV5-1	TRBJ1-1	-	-	TGCGCCAGCAGCTTGTCAGGGAAGACTGAAGCTTTCTTT	CASSLSGKTEAFF
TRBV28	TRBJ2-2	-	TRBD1	TGTGCCAGCAGCCCTCTGACAGGGGGAAGCTTTGGGGTCACCGGGGAGCTGTTTTTT	CASSPLTGGSFGVTGELFF
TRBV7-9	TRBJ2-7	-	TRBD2	TGTGCCAGCAGCCCCCCGGGACTAGCGGGAGGGCCACGGACTTGGGAGCAGTACTTC	CASSPPGLAGGPRTWEQYF
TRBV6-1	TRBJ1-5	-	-	TGTGCCAGCAGTGATTTCGGGACAAGCCCTAATCAGCCCCAGCATTTT	CASSDFGTSPNQPQHF
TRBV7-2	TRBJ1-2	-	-	TGTGCCAGCAGCTTAAGGTTTGCGGGATCCCTCATCGGCTACACCTTC	CASSLRFAGSLIGYTF
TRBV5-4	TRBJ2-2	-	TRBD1	TGTGCCAGCAGCCCGAACCACAGGGGGGCGAACACCGGGGAGCTGTTTTTT	CASSPNHRGANTGELFF
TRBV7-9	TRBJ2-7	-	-	TGTGCCAGCAGCCGTGGGGGACACCTAACGAGCGAGCAGTACTTC	CASSRGGHLTSEQYF
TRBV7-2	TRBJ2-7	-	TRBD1	TGTGCCAGCAGCTTAGAGGGGGCCCTCTACGAGCAGTACTTC	CASSLEGALYEQYF
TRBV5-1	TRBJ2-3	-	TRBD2	TGCGCCAGCAGCCCTACTAGCGGGAGTATCACAGATACGCAGTATTTT	CASSPTSGSITDTQYF
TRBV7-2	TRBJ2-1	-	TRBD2	TGTGCCAGCAGCTTAGGGACTAGCGGACGGAATGAGCAGTTCTTC	CASSLGTSGRNEQFF
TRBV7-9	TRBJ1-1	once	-	TGTGCCAGCAGCCGACCACAGGTGAACACTGAAGCTTTCTTT	CASSRPQVNTEAFF
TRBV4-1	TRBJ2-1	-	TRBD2	TGCGCCAGCAGCCCCGGACTAGCGGTAAGCAATGAGCAGTTCTTC	CASSPGLAVSNEQFF
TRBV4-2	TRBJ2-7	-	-	TGTGCCAGCAGCCAAGATGCTAGCTCAGGCTACGAGCAGTACTTC	CASSQDASSGYEQYF
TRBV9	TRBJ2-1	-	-	TGTGCCAGCAGCGAGCAGGGATCCTACAATGAGCAGTTCTTC	CASSEQGSYNEQFF
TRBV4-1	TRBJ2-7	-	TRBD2	TGCGCCAGCAGCCAAGATGGACTAGCGGGAGTCATGTACTTC	CASSQDGLAGVMYF
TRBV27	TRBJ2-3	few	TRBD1	TGTGCCAGCAGTCAGGGACAGGGGGCTGATACGCAGTATTTT	CASSQGQGADTQYF
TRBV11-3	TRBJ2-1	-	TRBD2	TGTGCCAGCAGCTTAGATGGTAGGGCTAGCGGGCCTTCCTACAATGAGCAGTTCTTC	CASSLDGRASGPSYNEQFF
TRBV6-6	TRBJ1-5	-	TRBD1	TGTGCCAGCACGACAGGGGATCAGCCCCAGCATTTT	CASTTGDQPQHF
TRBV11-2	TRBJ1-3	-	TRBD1	TGTGCCAGCAGCGCCGACAGGGCTCACACCATATATTTT	CASSADRAHTIYF
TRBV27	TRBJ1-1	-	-	TGTGCCAGCAGTCAAACACAGGGGAACACTGAAGCTTTCTTT	CASSQTQGNTEAFF
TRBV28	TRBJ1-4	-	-	TGTGCCAGCAGTTTGAGGTCAGAGGTCAATGAAAAACTGTTTTTT	CASSLRSEVNEKLFF
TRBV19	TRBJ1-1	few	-	TGTGCCAGTTACCAGGGGAACACTGAAGCTTTCTTT	CASYQGNTEAFF
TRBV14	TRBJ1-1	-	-	TGTGCCAGCAGCCCCTACCTACGGTTGAACACTGAAGCTTTCTTT	CASSPYLRLNTEAFF
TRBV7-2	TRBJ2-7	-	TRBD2	TGTGCCAGCAGCTTAGTCCGGGAGGGCAGCGAGCAGTACTTC	CASSLVREGSEQYF
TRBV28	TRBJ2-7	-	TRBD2	TGTGCCAGCAGTTTAGATCTAGCGGGAGGGCCCTACGAGCAGTACTTC	CASSLDLAGGPYEQYF
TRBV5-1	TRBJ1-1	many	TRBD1	TGCGCCAGCAGCTGGACAGGGGACACTGAAGCTTTCTTT	CASSWTGDTEAFF
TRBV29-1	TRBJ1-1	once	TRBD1	TGCAGCGTTTTTGGGGACAGCCCTGAAGCTTTCTTT	CSVFGDSPEAFF
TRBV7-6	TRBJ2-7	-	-	TGTGCCAGCAGCTTAGAAGGACAAGCCTACGAGCAGTACTTC	CASSLEGQAYEQYF